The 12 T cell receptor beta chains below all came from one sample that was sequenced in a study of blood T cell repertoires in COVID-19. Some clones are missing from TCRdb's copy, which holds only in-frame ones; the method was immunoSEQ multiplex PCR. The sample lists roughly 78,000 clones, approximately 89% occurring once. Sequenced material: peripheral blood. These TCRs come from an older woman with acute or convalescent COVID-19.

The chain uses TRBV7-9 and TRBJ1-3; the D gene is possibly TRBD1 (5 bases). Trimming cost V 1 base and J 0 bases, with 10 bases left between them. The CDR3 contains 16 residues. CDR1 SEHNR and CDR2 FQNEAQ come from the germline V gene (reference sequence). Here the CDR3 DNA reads TGTGCCAGCAGCTTAGTAAACAGGCCCTCTGGAAACACCATATATTTT. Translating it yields CASSLVNRPSGNTIYF.

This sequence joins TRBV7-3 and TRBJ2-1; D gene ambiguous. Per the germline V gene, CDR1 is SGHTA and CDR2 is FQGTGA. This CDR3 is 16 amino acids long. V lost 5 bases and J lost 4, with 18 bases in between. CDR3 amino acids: CASSPWASDGYNEQFF. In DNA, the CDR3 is TGTGCCAGCAGCCCGTGGGCCTCGGATGGATACAATGAGCAGTTCTTC.

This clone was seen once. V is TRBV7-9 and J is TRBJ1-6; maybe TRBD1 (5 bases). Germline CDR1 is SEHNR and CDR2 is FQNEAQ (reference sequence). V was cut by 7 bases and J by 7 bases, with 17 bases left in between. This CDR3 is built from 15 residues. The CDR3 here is CASTSGARVNSPLHF. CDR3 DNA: TGTGCCAGCACCTCTGGCGCCAGGGTGAATTCACCCCTCCACTTT.

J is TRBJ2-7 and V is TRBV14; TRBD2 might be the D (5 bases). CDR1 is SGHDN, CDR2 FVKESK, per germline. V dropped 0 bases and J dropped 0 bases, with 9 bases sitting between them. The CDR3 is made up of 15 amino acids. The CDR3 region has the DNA TGTGCCAGCAGCCAAGAGGACTCAAACTCCTACGAGCAGTACTTC. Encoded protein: CASSQEDSNSYEQYF.

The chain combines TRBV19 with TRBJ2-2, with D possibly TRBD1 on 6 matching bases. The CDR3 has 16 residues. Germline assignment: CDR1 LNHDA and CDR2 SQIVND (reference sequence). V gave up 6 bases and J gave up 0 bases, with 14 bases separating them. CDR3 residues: CASRRQASANTGELFF. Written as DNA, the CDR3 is TGTGCCAGTAGGAGACAGGCGTCCGCGAACACCGGGGAGCTGTTTTTT.

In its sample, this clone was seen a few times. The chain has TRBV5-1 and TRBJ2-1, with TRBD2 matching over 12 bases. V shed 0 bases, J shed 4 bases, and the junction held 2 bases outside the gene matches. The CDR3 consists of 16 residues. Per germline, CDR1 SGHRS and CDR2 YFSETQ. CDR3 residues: CASSLGGLAGYNEQFF. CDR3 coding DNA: TGCGCCAGCAGCTTGGGAGGACTAGCGGGGTACAATGAGCAGTTCTTC.

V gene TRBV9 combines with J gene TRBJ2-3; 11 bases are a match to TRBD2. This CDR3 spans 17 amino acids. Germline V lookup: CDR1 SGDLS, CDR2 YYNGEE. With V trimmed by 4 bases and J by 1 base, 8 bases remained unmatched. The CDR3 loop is CASSPTPLAGGTDTQYF. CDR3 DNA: TGTGCCAGCAGCCCAACCCCACTAGCGGGGGGCACAGATACGCAGTATTTT.

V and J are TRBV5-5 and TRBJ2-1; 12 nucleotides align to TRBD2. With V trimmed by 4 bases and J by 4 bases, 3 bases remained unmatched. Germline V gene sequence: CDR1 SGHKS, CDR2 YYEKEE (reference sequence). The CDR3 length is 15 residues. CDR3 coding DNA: TGTGCCAGCAGCCGGACTAGCGGGGTATACAATGAGCAGTTCTTC. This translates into CASSRTSGVYNEQFF.

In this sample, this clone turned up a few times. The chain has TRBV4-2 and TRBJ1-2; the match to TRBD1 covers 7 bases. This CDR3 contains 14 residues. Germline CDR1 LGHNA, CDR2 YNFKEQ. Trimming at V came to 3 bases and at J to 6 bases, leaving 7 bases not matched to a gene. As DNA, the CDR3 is TGTGCCAGCAGCCAGGAGACAGGGTTTGATGGCTACACCTTC. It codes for CASSQETGFDGYTF.

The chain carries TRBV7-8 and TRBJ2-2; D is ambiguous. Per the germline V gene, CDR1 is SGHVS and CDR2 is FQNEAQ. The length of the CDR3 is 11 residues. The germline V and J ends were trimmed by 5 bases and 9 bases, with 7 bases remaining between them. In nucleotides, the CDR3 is TGTGCCAGCAGCCTGGGCCGGGAGCTGTTTTTT. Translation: CASSLGRELFF.

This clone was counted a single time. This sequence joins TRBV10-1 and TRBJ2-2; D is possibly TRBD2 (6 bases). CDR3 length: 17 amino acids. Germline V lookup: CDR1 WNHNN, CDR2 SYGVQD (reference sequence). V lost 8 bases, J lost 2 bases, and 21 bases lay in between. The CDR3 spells CASGGAAGSSNTGELFF. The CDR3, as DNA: TGCGCCAGCGGAGGGGCGGCGGGGTCGTCTAACACCGGGGAGCTGTTTTTT.

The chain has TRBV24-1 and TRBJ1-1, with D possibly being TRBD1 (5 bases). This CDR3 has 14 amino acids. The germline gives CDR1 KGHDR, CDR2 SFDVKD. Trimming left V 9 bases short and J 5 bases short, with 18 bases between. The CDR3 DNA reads TGTGCCACCGCCCCCGCGGGCGGGGGGACTGAAGCTTTCTTT. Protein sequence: CATAPAGGGTEAFF.